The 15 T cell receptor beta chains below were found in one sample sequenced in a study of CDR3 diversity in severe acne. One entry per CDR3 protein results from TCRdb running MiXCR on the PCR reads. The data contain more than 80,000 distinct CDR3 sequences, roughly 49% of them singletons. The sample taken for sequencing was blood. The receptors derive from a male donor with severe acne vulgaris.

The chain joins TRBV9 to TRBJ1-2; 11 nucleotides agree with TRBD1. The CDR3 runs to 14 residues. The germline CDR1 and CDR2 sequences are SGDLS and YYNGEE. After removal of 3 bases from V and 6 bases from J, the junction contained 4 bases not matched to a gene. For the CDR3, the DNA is TGTGCCAGCAGCGGGGGACAGGGGGTACATGGCTACACCTTC. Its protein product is CASSGGQGVHGYTF. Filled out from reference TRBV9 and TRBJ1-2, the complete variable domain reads DSGVTQTPKHLITATGQRVTLRCSPRSGDLSVYWYQQSLDQGLQFLIQYYNGEERAKGNILERFSAQQFPDLHSELNLSSLELGDSALYFCASSGGQGVHGYTFGSGTRLTVV.

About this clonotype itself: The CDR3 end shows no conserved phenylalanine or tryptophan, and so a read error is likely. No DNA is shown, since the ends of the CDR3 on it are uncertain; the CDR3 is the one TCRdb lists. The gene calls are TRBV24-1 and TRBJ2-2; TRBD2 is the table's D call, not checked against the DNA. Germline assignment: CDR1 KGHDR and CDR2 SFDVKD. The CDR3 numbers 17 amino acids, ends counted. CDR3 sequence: CATSVIGPLGPHRGAVV.

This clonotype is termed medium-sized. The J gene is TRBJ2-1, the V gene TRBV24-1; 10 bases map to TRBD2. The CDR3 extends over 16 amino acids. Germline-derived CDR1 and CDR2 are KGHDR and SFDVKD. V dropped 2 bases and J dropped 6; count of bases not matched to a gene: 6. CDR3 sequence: CATSDWEREGPNEQFF. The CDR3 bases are TGTGCCACCAGTGATTGGGAGCGGGAGGGCCCCAATGAGCAGTTCTTC.

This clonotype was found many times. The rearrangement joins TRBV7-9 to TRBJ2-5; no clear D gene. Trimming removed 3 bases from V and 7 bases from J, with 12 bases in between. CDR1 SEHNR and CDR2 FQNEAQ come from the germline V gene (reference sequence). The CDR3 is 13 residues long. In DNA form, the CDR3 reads TGTGCCAGCAGCTTTCAAGTAGACGTGACCCAGTACTTC. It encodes CASSFQVDVTQYF.

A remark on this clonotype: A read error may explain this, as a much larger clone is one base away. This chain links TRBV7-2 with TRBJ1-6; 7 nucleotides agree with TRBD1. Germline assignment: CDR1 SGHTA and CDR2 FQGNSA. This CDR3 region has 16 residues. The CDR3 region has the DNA TGTGCCAGCAGCTCCCGGGACAGCTCCTATAGTTCACCCCTCCACTTT. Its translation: CASSSRDSSYSSPLHF.

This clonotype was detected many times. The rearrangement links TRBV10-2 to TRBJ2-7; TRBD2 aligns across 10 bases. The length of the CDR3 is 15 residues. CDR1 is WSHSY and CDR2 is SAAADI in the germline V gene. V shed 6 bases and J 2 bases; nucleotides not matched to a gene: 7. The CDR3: CASSTGLAATYEQYV. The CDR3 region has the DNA TGCGCCAGCAGCACCGGACTAGCGGCTACCTACGAGCAGTACGTC.

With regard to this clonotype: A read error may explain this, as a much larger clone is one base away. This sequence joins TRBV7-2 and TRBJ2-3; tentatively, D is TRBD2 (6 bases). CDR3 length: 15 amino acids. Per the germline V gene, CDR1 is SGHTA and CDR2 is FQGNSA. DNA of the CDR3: TGTGCCAGCAGCTTCGGGGGTCAATCCACAGGTACGCAGTATTTT. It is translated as CASSFGGQSTGTQYF.

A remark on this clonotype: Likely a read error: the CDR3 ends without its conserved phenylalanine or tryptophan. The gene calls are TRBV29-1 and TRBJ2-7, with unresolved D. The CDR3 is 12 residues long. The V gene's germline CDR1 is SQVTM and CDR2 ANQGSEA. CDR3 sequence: CSARRSGYEQYL. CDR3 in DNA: TGCAGTGCGAGAAGGTCAGGATACGAGCAGTACCTC.

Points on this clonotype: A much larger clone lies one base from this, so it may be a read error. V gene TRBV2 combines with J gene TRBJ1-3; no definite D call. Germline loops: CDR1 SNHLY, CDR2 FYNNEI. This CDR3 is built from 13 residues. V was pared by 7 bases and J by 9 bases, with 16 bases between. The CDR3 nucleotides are TGTGCCAGCACTCGGACGGCGTCCGGCACCATATATTTT. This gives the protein CASTRTASGTIYF.

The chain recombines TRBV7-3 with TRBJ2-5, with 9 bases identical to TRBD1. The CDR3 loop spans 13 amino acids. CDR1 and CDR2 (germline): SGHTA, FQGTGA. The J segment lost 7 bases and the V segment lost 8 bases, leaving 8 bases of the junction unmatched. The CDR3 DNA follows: TGTGCCAGCCGATCCGGGACAGGGAGGACCCAGTACTTC. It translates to CASRSGTGRTQYF. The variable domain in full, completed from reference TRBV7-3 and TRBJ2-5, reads GAGVSQTPSNKVTEKGKYVELRCDPISGHTALYWYRQSLGQGPEFLIYFQGTGAADDSGLPNDRFFAVRPEGSVSTLKIQRTERGDSAVYLCASRSGTGRTQYFGPGTRLLVL.

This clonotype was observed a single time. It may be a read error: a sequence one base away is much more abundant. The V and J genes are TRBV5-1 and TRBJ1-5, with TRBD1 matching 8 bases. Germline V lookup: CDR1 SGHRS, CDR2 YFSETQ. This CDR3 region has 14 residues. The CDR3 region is CASSLGQGHQPRHF. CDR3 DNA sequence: TGCGCCAGCAGCTTGGGACAGGGGCATCAGCCCCGGCATTTT.

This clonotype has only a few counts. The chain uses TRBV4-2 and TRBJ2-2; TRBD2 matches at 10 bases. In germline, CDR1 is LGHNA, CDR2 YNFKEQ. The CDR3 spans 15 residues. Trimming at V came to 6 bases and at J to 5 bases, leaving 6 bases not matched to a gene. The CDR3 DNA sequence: TGTGCCAGCAGAGCGGGAGGGCCCGAAACCGGGGAGCTGTTTTTT. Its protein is CASRAGGPETGELFF.

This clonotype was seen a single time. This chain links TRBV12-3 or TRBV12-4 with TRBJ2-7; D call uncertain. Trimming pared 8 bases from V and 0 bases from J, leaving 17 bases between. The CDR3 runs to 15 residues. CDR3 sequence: CASGEPQSSSYEQYF. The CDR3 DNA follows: TGTGCCAGCGGGGAACCGCAGTCTAGCTCCTACGAGCAGTACTTC.

For the CDR3, the DNA is TGTGCCAGCCAGGCCTCGTACAATCAGCCCCAGCATTTT. Translating gives CASQASYNQPQHF. The chain joins TRBV25-1 to TRBJ1-5; D is uncertain. This CDR3 spans 13 amino acids. The V gene lost 8 bases and the J gene lost 3 bases, with 11 bases spanning the gap. Germline V gene sequence: CDR1 MGHDK, CDR2 SYGVNS.

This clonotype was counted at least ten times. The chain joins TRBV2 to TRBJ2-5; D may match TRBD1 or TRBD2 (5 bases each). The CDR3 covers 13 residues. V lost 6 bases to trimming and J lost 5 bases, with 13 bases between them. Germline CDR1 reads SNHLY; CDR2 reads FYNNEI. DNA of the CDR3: TGTGCCAGCAGGGGACCCGCGGTGGAGACCCAGTACTTC. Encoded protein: CASRGPAVETQYF.